This entry lists 10 T cell receptor beta chains sequenced from one sample in a study of blood T cell repertoires in COVID-19. Clones were read by immunoSEQ multiplex PCR, and TCRdb kept only the in-frame ones, dropping some. The table shows 150,000 to 200,000 clones, with 75% to 85% occurring only once. Sequenced input: PBMCs or T cells enriched from blood (not recorded which). These receptors were collected from a man in his forties or fifties who had recovered from COVID-19.

This clone appeared once. V usage is TRBV2 and J usage is TRBJ2-3; tentatively, D is TRBD2 (5 bases). Trimming pared 6 bases from V and 0 bases from J, leaving 19 bases between. This CDR3 region has 17 residues. Germline V gene lookup returns CDR1 SNHLY and CDR2 FYNNEI. CDR3 sequence: CASSRSHQRTSTDTQYF. Here the CDR3 DNA reads TGTGCCAGCAGCCGAAGCCACCAGCGGACTAGCACAGATACGCAGTATTTT.

This chain connects TRBV5-4 to TRBJ1-2; 9 bases fit TRBD1. The CDR3 covers 14 residues. Germline CDR1 and CDR2: SGHNT and YYREEE (reference sequence). After removal of 0 bases from V and 5 bases from J, the junction contained 2 bases not matched to a gene. CDR3 sequence reads: CASSLGDRGYGYTF. The CDR3 DNA reads as TGTGCCAGCAGCTTGGGTGACAGGGGGTATGGCTACACCTTC.

This chain joins TRBV21-1 and TRBJ1-2. TRBV21-1 constitutes a pseudogene. This CDR3 contains 11 residues. The CDR3 coding sequence is TGTGCCAGCAAGGCTGCTAGGGGCTACACCTTC. Translation gives CASKAARGYTF.

In DNA form, the CDR3 reads TGTGCCAGCAGCTTAGGAAGGTCGGCTAGCGAGCCCCAGCATTTT. It specifies CASSLGRSASEPQHF. This chain joins TRBV7-9 and TRBJ1-5, with no clear D. The V end was cut by 1 base, the J end by 8 bases, with 15 bases between. The CDR3 is made up of 15 amino acids. CDR1 is SEHNR and CDR2 is FQNEAQ in the germline V gene (reference sequence).

This chain uses TRBV27 with TRBJ1-6; D perhaps matches TRBD1 (6 bases). V was pared by 6 bases and J by 3 bases, with 9 bases between. The CDR3 length is 14 residues. CDR1 MNHEY and CDR2 SMNVEV come from the germline V gene (reference sequence). The CDR3 nucleotides are TGTGCCAGCAGGAGACAGGACTATAATTCACCCCTCCACTTT. Its translation is CASRRQDYNSPLHF.

The chain has TRBV19 and TRBJ1-5, with D uncertain. Germline values: CDR1 LNHDA, CDR2 SQIVND (reference sequence). This CDR3 is built from 13 residues. V was clipped by 1 base and J by 7 bases, with 8 bases between them. The CDR3: CASSIAERQPQHF. The CDR3 coding sequence is TGTGCCAGTAGTATAGCAGAGAGGCAGCCCCAGCATTTT.

This chain joins TRBV9 and TRBJ2-3; the D is unclear. This CDR3 region has 14 residues. Trimming shortened V by 1 base and J by 2 bases, and 8 bases separated the two germline ends. Germline V lookup: CDR1 SGDLS, CDR2 YYNGEE. The CDR3, as DNA: TGTGCCAGCAGCGTATATCCCGTCACAGATACGCAGTATTTT. Translating it yields CASSVYPVTDTQYF.

This clone is a singleton in its sample. The rearrangement uses TRBV11-3 and TRBJ2-1; a weak D match, TRBD1 (6 bases). Germline V gives CDR1 SGHNT, CDR2 YENEEA. With 1 base removed from V and 2 bases from J, the gap between germline ends came to 9 bases. The CDR3 is 15 residues long. In nucleotides, the CDR3 is TGTGCCAGCAGCTTAGGCAGGGGAACCTACAATGAGCAGTTCTTC. This codes for CASSLGRGTYNEQFF. The full variable domain, with the rest looked up from reference TRBV11-3 and TRBJ2-1, is EAGVVQSPRYKIIEKKQPVAFWCNPISGHNTLYWYLQNLGQGPELLIRYENEEAVDDSQLPKDRFSAERLKGVDSTLKIQPAELGDSAVYLCASSLGRGTYNEQFFGPGTRLTVL.

J is TRBJ2-3 and V is TRBV19, with TRBD2 as a possible D gene (5 bases). Germline V CDR1 and CDR2: LNHDA, SQIVND (reference sequence). Trimming left V 7 bases short and J 2 bases short, with 19 bases between. CDR3 length: 16 amino acids. The CDR3 spells CASTTRRAGYTDTQYF. The CDR3 nucleotides read TGTGCCAGTACCACCCGGCGGGCAGGCTACACAGATACGCAGTATTTT.

This clone was seen just once. The chain links TRBV5-8 to TRBJ1-4; no definite D call. This CDR3 is built from 15 residues. Germline V gene data show CDR1 as SGHTS and CDR2 as YDEGEE. V was shortened by 4 bases and J by 3 bases, with 13 bases between the two germline ends. CDR3 bases: TGTGCCAGCAGCCGCGGGGTAGACTCTAATGAAAAACTGTTTTTT. This encodes CASSRGVDSNEKLFF.